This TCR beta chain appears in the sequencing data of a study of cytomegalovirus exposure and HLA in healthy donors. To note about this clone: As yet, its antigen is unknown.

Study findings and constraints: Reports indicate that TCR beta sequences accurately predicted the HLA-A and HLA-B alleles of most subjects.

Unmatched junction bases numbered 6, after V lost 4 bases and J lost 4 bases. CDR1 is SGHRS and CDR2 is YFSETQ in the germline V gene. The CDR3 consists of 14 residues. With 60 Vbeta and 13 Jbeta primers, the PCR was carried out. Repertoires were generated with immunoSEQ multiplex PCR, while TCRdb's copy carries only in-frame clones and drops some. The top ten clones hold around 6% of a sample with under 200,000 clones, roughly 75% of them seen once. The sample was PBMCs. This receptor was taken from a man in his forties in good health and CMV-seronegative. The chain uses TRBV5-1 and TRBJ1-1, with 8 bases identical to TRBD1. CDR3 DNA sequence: TGCGCCAGCAGCACAGGACAGGGAACCACTGAAGCTTTCTTT. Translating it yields CASSTGQGTTEAFF.